These T cell receptor beta chains were read from a single sample in a study of technical replicates of blood from a few donors. Here immunoSEQ multiplex PCR was the method, and the copy in TCRdb shows in-frame clones only, minus some. The sample includes tens of thousands of clones, more than 85% of them seen just once. Material: PBMCs. Source of these receptors: a human donor in good health. Some clones in this sample may be carry-over from other donors' samples. Both conserved end residues are part of each CDR3. D genes are given only for firm matches.

j_call | cdr3_length | d_call | v_call | cdr3_aa | cdr3_nt
TRBJ2-7 | 15 | TRBD2 | TRBV6-1 | CASSEARTSGYEQYF | TGTGCCAGCAGTGAAGCCAGGACTAGCGGTTACGAGCAGTACTTC
TRBJ1-6 | 15 | . | TRBV4-3 | CASRQTPNNNSPLHF | TGCGCCAGCCGACAGACGCCTAATAATAATTCACCCCTCCACTTT
TRBJ1-1 | 14 | . | TRBV30 | CAWSVNRAGTEAFF | TGTGCCTGGAGTGTAAACAGGGCAGGGACTGAAGCTTTCTTT
TRBJ2-1 | 15 | . | TRBV7-2 | CASSLAGQSYNEQFF | TGTGCCAGCAGCTTAGCGGGGCAATCCTACAATGAGCAGTTCTTC
TRBJ2-1 | 15 | . | TRBV9 | CASSLRTAVYNEQFF | TGTGCCAGCAGCCTACGGACAGCTGTCTACAATGAGCAGTTCTTC
TRBJ1-3 | 16 | TRBD1 | TRBV7-9 | CASSLTGDPSGNTIYF | TGTGCCAGCAGTCTAACAGGGGATCCAAGCGGAAACACCATATATTTT
TRBJ1-2 | 15 | . | TRBV25-1 | CASSESGGFLNGYTF | TGTGCCAGCAGTGAATCGGGGGGGTTTTTGAATGGCTACACCTTC
TRBJ2-7 | 13 | . | TRBV7-2 | CASSLEATYEQYF | TGTGCCAGCAGCTTAGAAGCGACCTACGAGCAGTACTTC
TRBJ2-1 | 19 | TRBD2 | TRBV5-6 | CASSRAGTSGRGGYNEQFF | TGTGCCAGCAGCCGAGCCGGGACTAGCGGGAGAGGGGGGTACAATGAGCAGTTCTTC
TRBJ2-1 | 15 | TRBD2 | TRBV19 | CASSMQRGGYREQFF | TGTGCCAGTAGTATGCAGCGGGGGGGCTATCGTGAGCAGTTCTTC
TRBJ1-6 | 16 | . | TRBV27 | CASSLTRGSYNSPLHF | TGTGCCAGCAGTTTAACCAGGGGTTCCTATAATTCACCCCTCCACTTT
TRBJ1-5 | 13 | . | TRBV7-9 | CASSRGDKGAQHF | TGTGCCAGCAGCCGTGGAGACAAAGGGGCCCAGCATTTT
TRBJ1-2 | 13 | . | TRBV7-9 | CASSREVPRGYTF | TGTGCCAGCAGCCGAGAGGTCCCGCGGGGCTACACCTTC
TRBJ1-2 | 15 | TRBD1 | TRBV7-2 | CASSLEGQVNYGYTF | TGTGCCAGCAGCTTAGAAGGACAGGTGAACTATGGCTACACCTTC